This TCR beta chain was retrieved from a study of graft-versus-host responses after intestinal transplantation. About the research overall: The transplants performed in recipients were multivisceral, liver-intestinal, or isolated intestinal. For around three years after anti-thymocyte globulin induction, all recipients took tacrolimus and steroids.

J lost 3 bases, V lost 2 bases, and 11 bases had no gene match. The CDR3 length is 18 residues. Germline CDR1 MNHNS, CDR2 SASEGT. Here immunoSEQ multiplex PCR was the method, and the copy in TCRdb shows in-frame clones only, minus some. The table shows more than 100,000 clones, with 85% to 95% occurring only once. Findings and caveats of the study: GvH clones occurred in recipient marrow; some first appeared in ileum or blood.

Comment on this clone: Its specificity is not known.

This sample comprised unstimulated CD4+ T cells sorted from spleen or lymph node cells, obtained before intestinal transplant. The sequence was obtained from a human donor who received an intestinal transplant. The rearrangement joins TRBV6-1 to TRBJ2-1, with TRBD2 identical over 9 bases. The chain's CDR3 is CASSETALAGVFYNEQFF. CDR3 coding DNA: TGTGCCAGCAGTGAAACGGCCTTAGCGGGAGTCTTCTACAATGAGCAGTTCTTC.